This T cell receptor beta chain was observed in a study of T cells in tuberculosis. On the study more broadly: IGRA-negative adolescents, IGRA-positive adolescents with latent tuberculosis and adults with active tuberculosis formed this South African cohort.

Study findings and constraints: Active tuberculosis alpha repertoires lay closer to GMM-specific TCRs than controls'. Shorter CDR3-alpha in active tuberculosis partly drove smaller distances.

There are 14 residues in the CDR3. V shed 4 bases, J shed 0 bases, and the junction held 2 bases outside the gene matches. The germline gives CDR1 SGHNT, CDR2 YENEEA. As concerns this clone: Its antigen is not identified.

Assay: immunoSEQ multiplex PCR; the TCRdb copy retains only in-frame clones and omits some. The sample shows approximately 35,000 clones, 95% to 96% of them seen only once. Material for sequencing was PBMCs. The TCR comes from a donor aged 5-35 years with latent tuberculosis or without tuberculosis infection. The chain joins TRBV11-3 to TRBJ2-7; 8 bases are shared with TRBD2. CDR3 protein: CASSYSGDSYEQYF. The CDR3 DNA follows: TGTGCCAGCAGCTATAGCGGGGACTCCTACGAGCAGTACTTC. The full variable domain, its missing parts supplied by reference TRBV11-3 and TRBJ2-7, is EAGVVQSPRYKIIEKKQPVAFWCNPISGHNTLYWYLQNLGQGPELLIRYENEEAVDDSQLPKDRFSAERLKGVDSTLKIQPAELGDSAVYLCASSYSGDSYEQYFGPGTRLTVT.